This T cell receptor (beta chain) came from a study of T cells of healthy individuals. Via MiXCR, TCRdb re-called the 5' RACE reads, giving one row per CDR3 protein. The sample contains some 100,000 distinct CDR3 sequences, roughly 18% of which appear only once. The CDR3 loop spans 17 amino acids. Germline CDR1 reads SGHDT; CDR2 reads YYEEEE. V lost 4 bases and J 6 bases, leaving 23 bases between the germline ends. The receptor was isolated from a human donor in good health. The chain carries TRBV5-6 and TRBJ2-1; D is tentatively TRBD1 or TRBD2 (6 bases each). CDR3 in DNA: TGTGCCAGCAGCCCCATTCGTGGGGGGACATGGACCAATGAGCAGTTCTTC. This codes for CASSPIRGGTWTNEQFF. Full variable domain (remainder filled in from reference TRBV5-6 and TRBJ2-1): DAGVTQSPTHLIKTRGQQVTLRCSPKSGHDTVSWYQQALGQGPQFIFQYYEEEERQRGNFPDRFSGHQFPNYSSELNVNALLLGDSALYLCASSPIRGGTWTNEQFFGPGTRLTVL.